This is a list of T cell receptor beta chains from one sample in a study of T cells after somatic rescue of genetic block. Sequenced by immunoSEQ multiplex PCR; TCRdb stores in-frame clones only, minus some. The profile shows more than 70,000 clones, approximately 90% of them singletons. The sample taken for sequencing was peripheral blood mononuclear cells (PBMCs). All receptors come from a woman younger than 35. Both conserved end residues are part of each CDR3. D genes are given only for firm matches. Size is stated for part of the rows, as once, few or many counts, or as a class when the clone is expanded.

d_call | clone_size | j_call | v_call | cdr3_aa | cdr3_nt
TRBD2 | - | TRBJ2-7 | TRBV15 | CATGAGDSYEQYF | TGTGCCACCGGTGCGGGAGACTCCTACGAGCAGTACTTC
- | - | TRBJ1-1 | TRBV19 | CASSSRVNTEAFF | TGTGCCAGTAGTAGTAGAGTTAACACTGAAGCTTTCTTT
TRBD1 | - | TRBJ2-7 | TRBV6-1 | CASSAGQGRSYEQYF | TGTGCCAGCAGTGCCGGACAGGGCCGCTCCTACGAGCAGTACTTC
- | - | TRBJ1-1 | TRBV11-2 | CASSPPGSPNTEAFF | TGTGCCAGCAGCCCCCCGGGCAGTCCGAACACTGAAGCTTTCTTT
- | - | TRBJ1-5 | TRBV2 | CASSEAQGVYQPQHF | TGTGCCAGCAGTGAGGCCCAGGGTGTCTATCAGCCCCAGCATTTT
TRBD1 | - | TRBJ2-5 | TRBV28 | CASSLFGTGLRETQYF | TGTGCCAGCAGTTTATTCGGGACAGGACTGAGGGAGACCCAGTACTTC
- | - | TRBJ1-6 | TRBV6-6 | CASSYGQSNNSPLHF | TGTGCCAGCAGTTACGGACAGAGTAATAATTCACCCCTCCACTTT
- | - | TRBJ2-7 | TRBV5-1 | CASSSNTGYSSYEQYF | TGCGCCAGCAGCTCGAATACAGGTTATAGCTCCTACGAGCAGTACTTC
- | few | TRBJ2-1 | TRBV9 | CASSVEEYNEQFF | TGTGCCAGCAGCGTAGAGGAGTACAATGAGCAGTTCTTC
- | - | TRBJ1-1 | TRBV7-2 | CASSTGTTNTEAFF | TGTGCCAGCAGCACCGGGACAACCAACACTGAAGCTTTCTTT
- | - | TRBJ1-1 | TRBV28 | CAVRSKLNTEAFF | TGTGCCGTCCGGTCCAAATTGAACACTGAAGCTTTCTTT
- | - | TRBJ1-3 | TRBV4-3 | CASSHPISSGLTSGNTIYF | TGCGCCAGCAGCCACCCGATAAGCTCCGGTCTCACCTCTGGAAACACCATATATTTT
- | once | TRBJ1-1 | TRBV5-4 | CASRLGPGTEAFF | TGTGCCAGCAGACTAGGGCCGGGGACTGAAGCTTTCTTT
TRBD2 | - | TRBJ2-5 | TRBV5-1 | CASSLAGGQRETQYF | TGCGCCAGCAGCTTGGCGGGAGGGCAGAGGGAGACCCAGTACTTC
- | - | TRBJ2-3 | TRBV7-2 | CASSPQGGLGDTQYF | TGTGCCAGCAGCCCCCAGGGGGGCCTGGGAGATACGCAGTATTTT
- | - | TRBJ1-5 | TRBV6-1 | CASGAPNQPQHF | TGTGCCTCGGGGGCCCCGAATCAGCCCCAGCATTTT
TRBD2 | - | TRBJ2-7 | TRBV11-3 | CASSLGPSGSYEQYF | TGTGCCAGCAGCTTAGGGCCTAGCGGGAGCTACGAGCAGTACTTC
- | - | TRBJ2-1 | TRBV27 | CASSLSGDNEQFF | TGTGCCAGCAGTTTATCGGGCGACAATGAGCAGTTCTTC
- | - | TRBJ2-7 | TRBV7-9 | CASSPQFDPKGEHVQYF | TGTGCCAGCAGCCCACAGTTCGACCCTAAAGGAGAACACGTGCAGTACTTC
TRBD1 | - | TRBJ1-3 | TRBV5-1 | CASSLEGAGLPGNTIYF | TGCGCCAGCAGCTTGGAGGGGGCAGGTCTACCTGGAAACACCATATATTTT
- | - | TRBJ2-7 | TRBV9 | CASSPGNLAYEQYF | TGTGCCAGCAGCCCCGGCAACTTAGCCTACGAGCAGTACTTC
- | - | TRBJ1-5 | TRBV19 | CASSIVRANQPQHF | TGTGCCAGTAGTATAGTCCGCGCAAATCAGCCCCAGCATTTT
- | once | TRBJ2-1 | TRBV10-3 | CAIRGLVSPNNEQFF | TGTGCCATCAGAGGTCTAGTCTCCCCTAACAATGAGCAGTTCTTC
TRBD1 | - | TRBJ1-1 | TRBV27 | CASYKRTGGGTEAFF | TGTGCCAGCTATAAGCGGACAGGGGGGGGCACTGAAGCTTTCTTT
- | medium-sized | TRBJ2-2 | TRBV28 | CASSSPGAGPNTGELFF | TGTGCCAGCAGTTCACCTGGGGCAGGGCCAAACACCGGGGAGCTGTTTTTT
- | - | TRBJ2-1 | TRBV6-1 | CASSQFDPTYNEQFF | TGTGCCAGCAGTCAATTCGACCCCACCTACAATGAGCAGTTCTTC
TRBD1 | - | TRBJ2-3 | TRBV9 | CASSPGQGGDTQYF | TGTGCCAGCAGCCCGGGACAGGGCGGAGATACGCAGTATTTT
- | - | TRBJ2-5 | TRBV25-1 | CASSVQGGNQETQYF | TGTGCCAGCAGTGTACAGGGGGGGAACCAAGAGACCCAGTACTTC
TRBD2 | - | TRBJ2-7 | TRBV29-1 | CSITSVSYEQYF | TGCAGCATTACTAGCGTTTCCTACGAGCAGTACTTC
- | many | TRBJ2-3 | TRBV10-2 | CASSDRETDTQYF | TGCGCCAGCAGTGACCGGGAGACAGATACGCAGTATTTT
TRBD1 | - | TRBJ2-7 | TRBV29-1 | CSGTGTGAPYEQYF | TGCAGCGGGACCGGGACAGGTGCCCCCTACGAGCAGTACTTC
- | - | TRBJ2-3 | TRBV11-1 | CASRPQGKTTDTQYF | TGTGCCAGTCGGCCCCAGGGGAAAACCACAGATACGCAGTATTTT
TRBD1 | - | TRBJ1-5 | TRBV4-1 | CASSHTGQGHRNQPQHF | TGCGCCAGCAGCCACACCGGACAGGGGCATCGCAATCAGCCCCAGCATTTT
- | - | TRBJ1-1 | TRBV6-6 | CASSPQQEEAFF | TGTGCCAGCAGCCCTCAACAAGAGGAAGCTTTCTTT
- | - | TRBJ1-3 | TRBV7-8 | CASSFRGFDYSGNTIYF | TGTGCCAGCAGCTTTAGGGGATTTGACTACTCTGGAAACACCATATATTTT
- | - | TRBJ1-3 | TRBV27 | CASSLGHPPGPGNTIYF | TGTGCCAGCAGTTTGGGACATCCACCGGGGCCTGGAAACACCATATATTTT
TRBD2 | medium-sized | TRBJ2-3 | TRBV6-1 | CASSELAGGPDTQYF | TGTGCCAGCAGTGAACTAGCGGGAGGGCCAGATACGCAGTATTTT
TRBD1 | - | TRBJ2-7 | TRBV27 | CASGDRGGYEQYF | TGTGCCAGCGGGGACAGGGGGGGCTACGAGCAGTACTTC
TRBD1 | - | TRBJ1-4 | TRBV10-2 | CASSETGTGNEKLFF | TGCGCCAGCAGTGAGACCGGGACAGGGAATGAAAAACTGTTTTTT
- | - | TRBJ2-1 | TRBV15 | CATSRAVHNEQFF | TGTGCCACCAGCAGAGCCGTCCACAATGAGCAGTTCTTC
TRBD1 | - | TRBJ2-1 | TRBV29-1 | CSARTGISYNEQFF | TGCAGCGCCAGGACAGGGATCTCCTACAATGAGCAGTTCTTC
- | once | TRBJ2-5 | TRBV14 | CASSQVREETQYF | TGTGCCAGCAGCCAAGTTAGGGAAGAGACCCAGTACTTC
- | - | TRBJ2-3 | TRBV5-1 | CASSLYQGGDTQYF | TGCGCCAGCAGCTTATATCAGGGAGGAGATACGCAGTATTTT
- | - | TRBJ1-1 | TRBV18 | CASSPPGTNTEAFF | TGTGCCAGCTCACCACCAGGGACGAACACTGAAGCTTTCTTT